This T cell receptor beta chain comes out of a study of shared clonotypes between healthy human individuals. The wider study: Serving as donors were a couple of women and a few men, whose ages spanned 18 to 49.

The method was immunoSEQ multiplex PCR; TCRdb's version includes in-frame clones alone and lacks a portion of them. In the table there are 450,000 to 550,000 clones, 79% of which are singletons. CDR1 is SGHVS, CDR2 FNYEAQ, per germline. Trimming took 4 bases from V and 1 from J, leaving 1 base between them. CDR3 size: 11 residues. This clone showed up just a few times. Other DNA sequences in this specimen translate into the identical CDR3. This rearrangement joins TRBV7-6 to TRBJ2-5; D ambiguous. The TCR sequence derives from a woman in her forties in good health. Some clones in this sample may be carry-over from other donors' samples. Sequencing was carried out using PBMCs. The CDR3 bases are TGTGCCAGCAGCTCCCAAGAGACCCAGTACTTC. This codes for CASSSQETQYF.